This TCR beta chain was captured in a study of blood T cell repertoires in COVID-19. Study-wide background: Samples taken during acute and convalescent COVID-19 were collected in the United States, Italy and Spain.

The CDR3 totals 15 residues. In germline, CDR1 is SEHNR, CDR2 FQNEAQ (reference sequence). Trimming cost V 4 bases and J 0 bases, with 9 bases left between them. Produced via immunoSEQ multiplex PCR; TCRdb's table is partial and in-frame only. The profile shows 25,000 to 30,000 clones, approximately 88% of them singletons. The receptor comes from a human donor in a cohort sampled during active COVID-19. J is TRBJ1-4 and V is TRBV7-9; D not resolved. The sample consisted of peripheral blood. DNA of the CDR3: TGTGCCAGCAGCTCCTCCTCAGCAACTAATGAAAAACTGTTTTTT. Its protein is CASSSSSATNEKLFF.